This passage covers 26 T cell receptor beta chains from one sample sequenced in a study of PD-L1 blockade in urothelial cancer. The data were produced by immunoSEQ multiplex PCR, yet TCRdb's version contains in-frame clones alone and is incomplete. The sample holds tens of thousands of clones, around four fifths seen once. Time point of the sample: pretreatment peripheral blood. Sample: PBMCs, taken around atezolizumab (anti-PD-L1) treatment. These receptors came from an elderly man with urothelial cancer.

The V and J genes are TRBV6-1 and TRBJ1-2; no clear D. With 2 bases removed from V and 8 bases from J, the gap between germline ends came to 15 bases. The CDR3 extends over 14 amino acids. Germline CDR1 is MNHNS and CDR2 is SASEGT. The CDR3 sequence: CASSESPGIGGYTF. The CDR3 region has the DNA TGTGCCAGCAGTGAATCGCCGGGAATTGGGGGCTACACCTTC.

This clone was recorded once. This chain joins TRBV30 and TRBJ2-1; 7 bases fit TRBD2. V lost 4 bases, J lost 4 bases, and 4 bases stayed unmatched. Germline V gives CDR1 GTSNPN, CDR2 SVGIG (reference sequence). CDR3 length: 13 amino acids. The CDR3 loop is CAWKSGIYNEQFF. The CDR3 nucleotides are TGTGCCTGGAAAAGCGGGATTTACAATGAGCAGTTCTTC.

The chain links TRBV6-1 to TRBJ1-5; possibly TRBD1 for D (5 bases). Trimming pared 4 bases from V and 3 bases from J, leaving 10 bases between. Per germline, CDR1 MNHNS and CDR2 SASEGT. This CDR3 is built from 14 residues. The CDR3 reads CASSGNRPNQPQHF. CDR3 in DNA: TGTGCCAGCAGTGGGAACAGGCCCAATCAGCCCCAGCATTTT.

This clone was counted between two and nine times. The J gene is TRBJ2-3, the V gene TRBV27, with 8 bases lining up with TRBD2. Looked up from germline, CDR1 is MNHEY and CDR2 is SMNVEV (reference sequence). There are 15 residues in the CDR3. Trimming at V came to 3 bases and at J to 2 bases, leaving 4 bases not matched to a gene. The CDR3 protein is CASSFRGGFTDTQYF. CDR3 coding DNA: TGTGCCAGCAGTTTTCGGGGGGGTTTCACAGATACGCAGTATTTT.

This chain uses TRBV19 with TRBJ2-5; D perhaps matches TRBD1 (5 bases). The germline V gene encodes CDR1 LNHDA and CDR2 SQIVND (reference sequence). The germline V and J ends were trimmed by 1 base and 5 bases, with 14 bases remaining between them. The CDR3 has 15 amino acids. The CDR3 reads CASSIGSGIVETQYF. The CDR3 region has the DNA TGTGCCAGTAGTATAGGGTCAGGGATTGTGGAGACCCAGTACTTC.

The chain carries TRBV5-1 and TRBJ2-7; weak D call: TRBD1 (5 bases). V was pared by 0 bases and J by 3 bases, with 10 bases between. CDR1 is SGHRS, CDR2 YFSETQ, per germline. This CDR3 contains 14 residues. The CDR3 protein is CASSLAAGFYEQYF. The CDR3 coding sequence is TGCGCCAGCAGCTTGGCTGCAGGGTTCTACGAGCAGTACTTC.

This clone appeared a single time. The V and J genes are TRBV4-3 and TRBJ2-5, with TRBD2 matching over 9 bases. J was trimmed by 4 bases and V by 0 bases; bases with no gene match: 9. The germline CDR1 and CDR2 sequences are LGHNA and YSLEER. The CDR3 is 17 amino acids. CDR3 bases: TGCGCCAGCAGCCAAGATCTGAGCGGGAGGTGGGGAGAGACCCAGTACTTC. It is translated as CASSQDLSGRWGETQYF.

The V call is TRBV10-2, the J call TRBJ2-2; 9 positions agree with TRBD2. The CDR3 consists of 15 residues. Losses at the gene ends were 1 base for V and 6 bases for J; bases not matched to a gene: 3. In germline, CDR1 is WSHSY, CDR2 SAAADI. The CDR3 here is CASSEWSGRSGELFF. The DNA of the CDR3 is TGCGCCAGCAGTGAGTGGAGCGGGAGGTCCGGGGAGCTGTTTTTT.

CDR3 residues: CASSGGLVGTDTQYF. The DNA for the CDR3 is TGTGCCAGCAGTGGCGGACTGGTAGGCACAGATACGCAGTATTTT. This rearrangement joins TRBV27 to TRBJ2-3; perhaps TRBD2 as D (5 bases). This CDR3 comprises 15 residues. Germline V CDR1 and CDR2: MNHEY, SMNVEV (reference sequence). V was clipped by 5 bases and J by 1 base, with 13 bases between them.

The chain carries TRBV18 and TRBJ2-3, with 9 bases identical to TRBD2. The CDR3 consists of 24 residues. Looked up from germline, CDR1 is KGHSH and CDR2 is LQKENI. V shed 1 base, J shed 1 base, and the junction held 27 bases outside the gene matches. CDR3 sequence: CASSPLGLAGVGTARRSGTDTQYF. The CDR3 region has the DNA TGTGCCAGCTCACCACTGGGACTAGCCGGGGTCGGTACCGCCCGGCGTAGCGGCACAGATACGCAGTATTTT.

This rearrangement joins TRBV27 to TRBJ2-5, with D possibly TRBD1 on 6 matching bases. The CDR3 spans 14 residues. Germline assignment: CDR1 MNHEY and CDR2 SMNVEV (reference sequence). The V gene lost 8 bases and the J gene lost 4 bases, with 17 bases spanning the gap. The CDR3: CASGPPGQGETQYF. The CDR3 DNA reads as TGTGCCAGCGGGCCCCCGGGACAAGGAGAGACCCAGTACTTC.

The chain joins TRBV20-1 to TRBJ2-1, with D perhaps matching TRBD2 (7 bases). Trimming pared 7 bases from V and 9 bases from J, leaving 13 bases between. CDR1 is DFQATT, CDR2 SNEGSKA, per germline (reference sequence). There are 11 residues in the CDR3. CDR3 sequence reads: CSGGGGIEQFF. The DNA for the CDR3 is TGCAGTGGGGGGGGCGGGATTGAGCAGTTCTTC.

This chain links TRBV2 with TRBJ2-5, with a weak D call TRBD2 (5 bases). Trimming left V 6 bases short and J 5 bases short, with 10 bases between. CDR1 is SNHLY and CDR2 is FYNNEI in the germline V gene. This CDR3 is built from 12 residues. The CDR3 DNA is TGTGCCAGCAGAAGGTCGGGGGAGACCCAGTACTTC. This encodes CASRRSGETQYF.

The rearrangement links TRBV5-5 to TRBJ1-3; 7 bases are shared with TRBD1. The CDR3 totals 15 residues. Trimming at V came to 3 bases and at J to 2 bases, leaving 5 bases not matched to a gene. CDR1 and CDR2 (germline): SGHKS, YYEKEE (reference sequence). The CDR3 sequence: CASSSDRVPGNTIYF. In DNA, the CDR3 is TGTGCCAGCAGCTCCGACAGGGTACCTGGAAACACCATATATTTT.

This chain links TRBV15 with TRBJ2-2; 12 positions agree with TRBD2. The germline V gene encodes CDR1 LNHNV and CDR2 YYDKDF (reference sequence). V lost 6 bases, J lost 5 bases, and 13 bases stayed unmatched. CDR3 length: 18 residues. Here the CDR3 reads CATRQVRLAGDRTGELFF. The CDR3 coding sequence is TGTGCCACCAGGCAAGTGCGACTAGCGGGAGACAGAACCGGGGAGCTGTTTTTT.

The chain couples TRBV20-1 to TRBJ2-2; maybe TRBD1 (6 bases). CDR1 and CDR2 from the germline V gene are DFQATT and SNEGSKA (reference sequence). The length of the CDR3 is 11 residues. V was pared by 5 bases and J by 7 bases, with 8 bases between. CDR3 amino acids: CSAEDSGELFF. Here the CDR3 DNA reads TGCAGTGCTGAGGACAGCGGGGAGCTGTTTTTT.

The rearrangement links TRBV20-1 to TRBJ1-1, with D uncertain. This CDR3 comprises 9 residues. The V end lost 5 bases, the J end lost 11 bases, and 9 bases lay between the germline ends. Germline CDR1 DFQATT, CDR2 SNEGSKA (reference sequence). CDR3 bases: TGCAGTGCTCTAAATTGGGCTTTCTTT. Translation gives CSALNWAFF.

The chain employs TRBV27 and TRBJ1-5; D remains ambiguous. This CDR3 spans 11 amino acids. Per the germline V gene, CDR1 is MNHEY and CDR2 is SMNVEV (reference sequence). Trimming took off 8 bases at V and 7 bases at J, with 9 bases between the two ends. The CDR3 nucleotides are TGTGCCAGCGGCATTAAGCAGCCCCAGCATTTT. Translated, it gives CASGIKQPQHF.

The gene calls are TRBV25-1 and TRBJ2-2, with 7 positions matching TRBD1. The ends lost 5 bases at V and 7 bases at J; junction bases unmatched: 10. Germline V lookup: CDR1 MGHDK, CDR2 SYGVNS. There are 15 residues in the CDR3. The CDR3 here is CASSPAGTVGGELFF. The CDR3 nucleotides are TGTGCCAGCAGTCCTGCCGGGACAGTAGGCGGGGAGCTGTTTTTT.

V and J are TRBV9 and TRBJ2-7; 10 positions agree with TRBD2. The germline CDR1 and CDR2 sequences are SGDLS and YYNGEE. This CDR3 has 17 residues. V dropped 0 bases and J dropped 5; count of bases not matched to a gene: 11. The CDR3 DNA reads TGTGCCAGCAGCGTAGGTCCTAGCGGGGGCTATATCGACGAGCAGTACTTC. Translation gives CASSVGPSGGYIDEQYF.

The chain employs TRBV19 and TRBJ2-7, with 8 positions matching TRBD1. V shed 10 bases and J 0 bases; nucleotides not matched to a gene: 11. Per the germline V gene, CDR1 is LNHDA and CDR2 is SQIVND (reference sequence). This CDR3 spans 15 amino acids. The CDR3 region has the DNA TGTGCCACCCTACCGACAGGGGTCCTCTCCTACGAGCAGTACTTC. It codes for CATLPTGVLSYEQYF. The complete variable domain, with remaining parts taken from reference TRBV19 and TRBJ2-7, reads DGGITQSPKYLFRKEGQNVTLSCEQNLNHDAMYWYRQDPGQGLRLIYYSQIVNDFQKGDIAEGYSVSREKKESFPLTVTSAQKNPTAFYLCATLPTGVLSYEQYFGPGTRLTVT.

This clone was seen a few times. The chain joins TRBV6-5 to TRBJ1-1, with 7 bases aligning to TRBD1. The CDR3 is 14 residues long. Trimming removed 9 bases from V and 3 bases from J; junction bases left unmatched: 10. The germline V gene has CDR1 MNHEY and CDR2 SVGAGI. CDR3 region: CASQLQGLDTEAFF. The CDR3 nucleotides read TGTGCCAGTCAACTACAGGGGTTGGACACTGAAGCTTTCTTT.

The chain is built from TRBV19 and TRBJ2-1, with D perhaps matching TRBD2 (6 bases). V lost 4 bases, J lost 3 bases, and 25 bases lay in between. Per the germline V gene, CDR1 is LNHDA and CDR2 is SQIVND (reference sequence). The CDR3 covers 19 residues. CDR3 bases: TGTGCCAGTAGTAGAGGTGTATTTGTGGGGGGAGCTGACTACAATGAGCAGTTCTTC. Residues: CASSRGVFVGGADYNEQFF. The complete variable domain, with remaining parts taken from reference TRBV19 and TRBJ2-1, reads DGGITQSPKYLFRKEGQNVTLSCEQNLNHDAMYWYRQDPGQGLRLIYYSQIVNDFQKGDIAEGYSVSREKKESFPLTVTSAQKNPTAFYLCASSRGVFVGGADYNEQFFGPGTRLTVL.

The genes are TRBV16 and TRBJ2-7; 10 bases agree with TRBD2. The CDR3 is 17 residues long. V was pared by 4 bases and J by 3 bases, with 12 bases of the junction left unmatched. The germline gives CDR1 KGHSY, CDR2 FQNENV. The CDR3 here is CASSPLSASGSNYEQYF. The CDR3 DNA reads as TGTGCCAGCAGCCCCCTCTCTGCTAGCGGGAGTAACTACGAGCAGTACTTC.

V usage is TRBV30 and J usage is TRBJ2-3; 7 bases map to TRBD2. Per germline, CDR1 GTSNPN and CDR2 SVGIG (reference sequence). The CDR3 spans 15 residues. The junction had 8 bases not matched to a gene; V was cut back by 4 bases and J by 1 base. The CDR3 DNA is TGTGCCTGGACTAGCGGACCGTCTGGCACAGATACGCAGTATTTT. Amino acids: CAWTSGPSGTDTQYF.

This clone was seen only once. The chain recombines TRBV30 with TRBJ1-1; 9 positions agree with TRBD1. Trimming at V came to 3 bases and at J to 4 bases, leaving 0 bases not matched to a gene. The germline V gene has CDR1 GTSNPN and CDR2 SVGIG (reference sequence). The CDR3 length is 12 residues. The DNA for the CDR3 is TGTGCCTGGAGGGACAGGGGCACTGAAGCTTTCTTT. This encodes CAWRDRGTEAFF.